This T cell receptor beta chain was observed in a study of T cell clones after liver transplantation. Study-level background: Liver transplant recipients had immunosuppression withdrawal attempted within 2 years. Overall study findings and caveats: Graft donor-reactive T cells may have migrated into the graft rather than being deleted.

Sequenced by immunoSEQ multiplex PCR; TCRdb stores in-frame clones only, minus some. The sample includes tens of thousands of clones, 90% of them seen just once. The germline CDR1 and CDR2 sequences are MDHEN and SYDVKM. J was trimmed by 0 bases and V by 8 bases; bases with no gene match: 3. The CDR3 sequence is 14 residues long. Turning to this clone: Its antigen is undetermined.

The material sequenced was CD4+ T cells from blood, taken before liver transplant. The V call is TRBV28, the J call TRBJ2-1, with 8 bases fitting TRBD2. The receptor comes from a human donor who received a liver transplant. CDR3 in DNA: TGTGCCAGCTCCGGGGGGGACTCCTACAATGAGCAGTTCTTC. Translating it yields CASSGGDSYNEQFF.